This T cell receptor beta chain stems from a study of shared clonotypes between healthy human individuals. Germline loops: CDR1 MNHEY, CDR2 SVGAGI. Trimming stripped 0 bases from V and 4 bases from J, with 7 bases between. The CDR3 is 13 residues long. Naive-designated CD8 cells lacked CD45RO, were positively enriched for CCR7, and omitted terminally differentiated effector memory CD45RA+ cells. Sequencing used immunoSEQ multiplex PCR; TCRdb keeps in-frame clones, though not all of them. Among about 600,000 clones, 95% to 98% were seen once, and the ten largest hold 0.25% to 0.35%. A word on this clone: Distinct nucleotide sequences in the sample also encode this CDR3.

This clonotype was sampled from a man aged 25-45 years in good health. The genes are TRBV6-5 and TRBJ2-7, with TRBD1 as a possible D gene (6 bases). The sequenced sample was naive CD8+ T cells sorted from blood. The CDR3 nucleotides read TGTGCCAGCAGTTACTCCCAGGGGTACGAGCAGTACTTC. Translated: CASSYSQGYEQYF.